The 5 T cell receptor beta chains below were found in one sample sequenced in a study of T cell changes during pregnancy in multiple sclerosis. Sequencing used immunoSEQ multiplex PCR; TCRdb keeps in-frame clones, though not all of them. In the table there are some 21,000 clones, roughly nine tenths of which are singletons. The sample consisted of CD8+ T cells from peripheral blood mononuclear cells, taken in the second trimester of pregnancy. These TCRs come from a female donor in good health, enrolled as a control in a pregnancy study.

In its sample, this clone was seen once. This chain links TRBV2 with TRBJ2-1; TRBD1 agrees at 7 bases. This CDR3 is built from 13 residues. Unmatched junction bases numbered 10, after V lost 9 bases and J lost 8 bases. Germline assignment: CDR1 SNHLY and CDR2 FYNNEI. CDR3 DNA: TGTGCCAGAACGGGGCAGGGGGAAGATGAGCAGTTCTTC. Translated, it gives CARTGQGEDEQFF. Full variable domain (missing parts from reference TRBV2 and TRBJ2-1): EPEVTQTPSHQVTQMGQEVILRCVPISNHLYFYWYRQILGQKVEFLVSFYNNEISEKSEIFDDQFSVERPDGSNFTLKIRSTKLEDSAMYFCARTGQGEDEQFFGPGTRLTVL.

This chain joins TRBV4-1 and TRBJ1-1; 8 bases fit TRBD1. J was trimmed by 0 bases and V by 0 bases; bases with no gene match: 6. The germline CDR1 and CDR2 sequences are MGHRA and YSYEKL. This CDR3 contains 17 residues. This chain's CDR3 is CASSQDWQGALNTEAFF. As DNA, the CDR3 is TGCGCCAGCAGCCAAGATTGGCAGGGGGCTTTGAACACTGAAGCTTTCTTT.

The DNA for the CDR3 is TGTGCCGTAATGCCGGGACAGGCGTACAATGAGCAGTTCTTC. Protein sequence: CAVMPGQAYNEQFF. This sequence joins TRBV6-5 and TRBJ2-1; 8 bases are shared with TRBD1. This CDR3 region has 14 residues. Losses at the gene ends were 11 bases for V and 4 bases for J; bases not matched to a gene: 10. The germline V gene has CDR1 MNHEY and CDR2 SVGAGI.

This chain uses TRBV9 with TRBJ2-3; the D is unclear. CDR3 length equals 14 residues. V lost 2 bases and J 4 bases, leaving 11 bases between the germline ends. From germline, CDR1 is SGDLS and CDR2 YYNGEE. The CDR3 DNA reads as TGTGCCAGCAGCGTGGGTAGCTCGGCAGATACGCAGTATTTT. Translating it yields CASSVGSSADTQYF.

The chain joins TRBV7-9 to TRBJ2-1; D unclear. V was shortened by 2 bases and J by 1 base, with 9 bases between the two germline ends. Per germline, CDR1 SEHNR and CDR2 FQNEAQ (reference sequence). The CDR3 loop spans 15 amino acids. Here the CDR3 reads CASSLSEQSYNEQFF. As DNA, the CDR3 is TGTGCCAGCAGCTTATCGGAACAGTCCTACAATGAGCAGTTCTTC.